This T cell receptor (beta chain) was profiled in a study of metastatic and nonmetastatic thyroid tumors. Study in general: From malignant and benign thyroid patients, repertoires in blood and in tumor or nodule tissue were compared.

CDR1 is SGHTA and CDR2 is FQGNSA in the germline V gene. This CDR3 has 15 amino acids. V was pared by 5 bases and J by 6 bases, with 20 bases between. TCRdb re-analyzed the PCR reads through MiXCR. Of 20,000 to 25,000 clones listed, 18% are singletons. This clone was found many times. Nobody among the patients had been given any treatment before thyroid surgery. Sequencing was performed on blood. The chain joins TRBV7-2 to TRBJ2-7; D may correspond to TRBD1 or TRBD2 (6 bases each). The receptor's source is a male donor with papillary thyroid cancer or a benign thyroid nodule (not recorded which). Some clones in this sample may be carry-over from other donors' samples. The DNA for the CDR3 is TGTGCCAGCAGCGTTATGGGGGGCCTGATGATCGAGCAGTACTTC. Translation gives CASSVMGGLMIEQYF.